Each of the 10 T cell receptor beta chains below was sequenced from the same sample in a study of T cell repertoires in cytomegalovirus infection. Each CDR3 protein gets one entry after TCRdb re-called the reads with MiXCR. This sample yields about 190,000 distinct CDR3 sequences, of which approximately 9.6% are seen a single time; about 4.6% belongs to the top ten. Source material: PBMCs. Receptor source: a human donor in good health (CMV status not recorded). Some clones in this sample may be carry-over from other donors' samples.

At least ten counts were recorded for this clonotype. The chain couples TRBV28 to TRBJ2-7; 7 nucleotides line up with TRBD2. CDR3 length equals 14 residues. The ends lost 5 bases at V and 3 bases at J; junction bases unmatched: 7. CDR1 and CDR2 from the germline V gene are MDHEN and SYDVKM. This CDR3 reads CASSPSGLFYEQYF. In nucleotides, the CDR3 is TGTGCCAGCAGTCCTAGCGGACTGTTCTACGAGCAGTACTTC.

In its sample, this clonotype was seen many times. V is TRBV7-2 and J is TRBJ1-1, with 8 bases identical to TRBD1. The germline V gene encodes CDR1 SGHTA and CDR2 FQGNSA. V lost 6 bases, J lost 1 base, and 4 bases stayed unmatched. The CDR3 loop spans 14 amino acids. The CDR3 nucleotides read TGTGCCAGCAGACTGGACAGGGCGAACACTGAAGCTTTCTTT. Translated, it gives CASRLDRANTEAFF.

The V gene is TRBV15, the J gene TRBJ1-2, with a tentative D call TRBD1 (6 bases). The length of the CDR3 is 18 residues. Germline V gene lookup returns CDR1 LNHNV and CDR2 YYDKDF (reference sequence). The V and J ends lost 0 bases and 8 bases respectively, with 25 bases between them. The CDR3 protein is CATSRDPFGGARGGGYTF. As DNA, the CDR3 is TGTGCCACCAGCAGAGATCCCTTCGGGGGGGCCCGCGGGGGAGGCTACACCTTC.

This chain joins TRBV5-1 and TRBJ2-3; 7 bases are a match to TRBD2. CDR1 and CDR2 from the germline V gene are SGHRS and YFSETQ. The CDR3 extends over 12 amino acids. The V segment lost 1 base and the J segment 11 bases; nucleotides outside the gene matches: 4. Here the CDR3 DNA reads TGCGCCAGCAGCTTGAGGGGAGGGATGCAGTATTTT. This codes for CASSLRGGMQYF.

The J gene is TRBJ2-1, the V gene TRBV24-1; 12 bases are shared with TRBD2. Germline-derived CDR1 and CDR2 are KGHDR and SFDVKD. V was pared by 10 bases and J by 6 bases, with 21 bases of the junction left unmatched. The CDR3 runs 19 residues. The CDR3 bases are TGTGCCACATCCGCAGGGGCGAAGACTAGCGGGAGAAACGGCAATGAGCAGTTCTTC. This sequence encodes CATSAGAKTSGRNGNEQFF.

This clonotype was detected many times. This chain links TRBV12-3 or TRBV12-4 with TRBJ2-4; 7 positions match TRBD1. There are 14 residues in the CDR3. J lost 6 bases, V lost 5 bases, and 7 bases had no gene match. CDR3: CASSKTGFANIQYF. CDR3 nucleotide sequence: TGTGCCAGCAGTAAGACAGGGTTTGCAAACATTCAGTACTTC.

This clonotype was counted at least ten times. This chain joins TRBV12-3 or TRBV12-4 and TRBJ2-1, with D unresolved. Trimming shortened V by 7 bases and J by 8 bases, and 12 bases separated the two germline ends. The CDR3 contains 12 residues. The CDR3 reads CASTSGADEQFF. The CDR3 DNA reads TGTGCCAGCACCTCCGGCGCGGATGAGCAGTTCTTC.

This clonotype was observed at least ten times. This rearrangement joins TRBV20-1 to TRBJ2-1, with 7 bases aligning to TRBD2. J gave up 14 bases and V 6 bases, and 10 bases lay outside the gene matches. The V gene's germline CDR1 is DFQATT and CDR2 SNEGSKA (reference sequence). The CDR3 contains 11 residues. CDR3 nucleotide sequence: TGCAGTGCCCTAAGCGGGGCCAAGGAGTTCTTC. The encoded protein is CSALSGAKEFF.

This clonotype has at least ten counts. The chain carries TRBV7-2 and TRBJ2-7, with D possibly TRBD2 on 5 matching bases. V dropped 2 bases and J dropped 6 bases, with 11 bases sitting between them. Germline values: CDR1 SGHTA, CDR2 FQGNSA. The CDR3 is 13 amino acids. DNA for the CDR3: TGTGCCAGCAGCTTACTAGGACTCCCCGAGCAGTACTTC. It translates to CASSLLGLPEQYF.

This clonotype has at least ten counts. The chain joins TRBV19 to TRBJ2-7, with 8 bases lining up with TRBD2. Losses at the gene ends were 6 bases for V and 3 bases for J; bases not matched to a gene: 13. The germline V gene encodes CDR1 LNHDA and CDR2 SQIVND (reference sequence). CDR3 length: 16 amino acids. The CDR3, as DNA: TGTGCCAGTAGCCCACCCGGCAGCGGGAGATTCTACGAGCAGTACTTC. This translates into CASSPPGSGRFYEQYF.